This T cell receptor (beta chain) came from a study of spatial heterogeneity in lung cancer. Study results and limitations: Expanded alpha and beta TCR counts within tumors tracked tumor mutation counts. There was tracking of ubiquitous and regional nonsynonymous mutations by the respective counts of ubiquitous and regional expanded TCRs.

Every individual TCR cDNA molecule carried its own unique molecular identifier, which allowed correction of PCR and sequencing errors. TCRdb used MiXCR to reprocess the 5' RACE reads, holding one entry per CDR3 protein. Among approximately 1,000 distinct CDR3 sequences listed, about 22% were seen once. Turning to this clonotype: The antigen remains unidentified.

The time point is: sample taken at primary tumor resection. Samples were obtained from around 72 donors, all untreated early-stage non-small cell lung cancer patients. Sequencing covered unsorted whole RNA taken from tumor, nontumor lung or frozen PBMC. V shed 3 bases and J 2 bases; nucleotides not matched to a gene: 8. Germline lookup yields CDR1 DFQATT and CDR2 SNEGSKA (reference sequence). This CDR3 spans 15 amino acids. The chain carries TRBV20-1 and TRBJ1-1; 8 bases are shared with TRBD1. This specimen was lung tumor tissue, taken at surgery. The receptor was isolated from a male donor with early-stage non-small cell lung cancer. As DNA, the CDR3 is TGCAGTGCTAGCGGTGGACAGGGTCGAAACACTGAAGCTTTCTTT. It yields the protein CSASGGQGRNTEAFF.